This T cell receptor (beta chain) was captured by sequencing in a study of blood T cell repertoires in COVID-19. Whole-study context: Whether acute or convalescent, the COVID-19 samples came from the United States, Italy and Spain.

Sequencing used immunoSEQ multiplex PCR; TCRdb keeps in-frame clones, though not all of them. The sample lists hundreds of thousands of clones; approximately 86% were seen once. V lost 5 bases, J lost 4 bases, and 4 bases stayed unmatched. This CDR3 region has 14 residues. The germline V gene encodes CDR1 SGHAT and CDR2 FQNNGV. The sample holds one count of this clone. Sequencing used peripheral blood. V is TRBV11-2 and J is TRBJ1-4, with 7 bases that match TRBD1. This clonotype was sampled from a woman aged 45-65 years who had recovered from COVID-19. CDR3 amino acids: CASSLGQINEKLFF. CDR3 nucleotide sequence: TGTGCCAGCAGCCTGGGACAGATTAATGAAAAACTGTTTTTT.